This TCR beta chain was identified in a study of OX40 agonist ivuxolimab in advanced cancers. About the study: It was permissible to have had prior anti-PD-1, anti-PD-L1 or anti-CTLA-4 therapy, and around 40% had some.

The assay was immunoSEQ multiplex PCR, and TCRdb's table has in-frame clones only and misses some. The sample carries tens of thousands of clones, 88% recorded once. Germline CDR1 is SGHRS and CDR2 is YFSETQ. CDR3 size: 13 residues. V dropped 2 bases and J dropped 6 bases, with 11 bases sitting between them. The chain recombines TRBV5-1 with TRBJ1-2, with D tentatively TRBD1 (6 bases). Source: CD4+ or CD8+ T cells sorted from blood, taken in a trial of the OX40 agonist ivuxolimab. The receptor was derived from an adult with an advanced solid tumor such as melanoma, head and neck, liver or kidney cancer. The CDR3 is CASSFETGHGYTF. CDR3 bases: TGCGCCAGCAGCTTTGAGACAGGCCATGGCTACACCTTC. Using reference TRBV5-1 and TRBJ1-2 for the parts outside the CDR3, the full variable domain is KAGVTQTPRYLIKTRGQQVTLSCSPISGHRSVSWYQQTPGQGLQFLFEYFSETQRNKGNFPGRFSGRQFSNSRSEMNVSTLELGDSALYLCASSFETGHGYTFGSGTRLTVV.